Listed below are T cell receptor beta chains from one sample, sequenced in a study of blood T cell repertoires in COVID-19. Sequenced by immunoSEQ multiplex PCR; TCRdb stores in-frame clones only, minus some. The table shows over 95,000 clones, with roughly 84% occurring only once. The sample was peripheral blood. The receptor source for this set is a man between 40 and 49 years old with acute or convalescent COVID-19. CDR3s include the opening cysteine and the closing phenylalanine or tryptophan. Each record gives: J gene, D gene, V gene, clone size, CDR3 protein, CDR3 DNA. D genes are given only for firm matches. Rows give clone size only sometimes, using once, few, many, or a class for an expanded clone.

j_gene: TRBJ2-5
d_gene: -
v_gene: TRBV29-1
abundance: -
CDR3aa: CSVGGAQETQYF
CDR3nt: TGCAGCGTTGGCGGGGCACAAGAGACCCAGTACTTC

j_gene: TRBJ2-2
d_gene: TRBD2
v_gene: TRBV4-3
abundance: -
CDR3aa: CASSQGPSGGSNTGELFF
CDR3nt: TGCGCCAGCAGCCAAGGTCCTAGCGGGGGGTCGAACACCGGGGAGCTGTTTTTT

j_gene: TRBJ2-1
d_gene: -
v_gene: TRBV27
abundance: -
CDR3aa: CASRTPYHDEQFF
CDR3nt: TGTGCCAGCAGGACTCCCTACCATGATGAGCAGTTCTTC

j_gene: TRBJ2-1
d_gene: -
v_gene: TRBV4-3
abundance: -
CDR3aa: CASSQDPQGSYNEQFF
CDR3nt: TGCGCCAGCAGCCAAGATCCTCAGGGGTCCTACAATGAGCAGTTCTTC

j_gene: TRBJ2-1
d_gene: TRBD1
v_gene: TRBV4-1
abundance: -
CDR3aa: CASSAGGDEQFF
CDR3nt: TGCGCCAGCAGCGCAGGGGGCGATGAGCAGTTCTTC

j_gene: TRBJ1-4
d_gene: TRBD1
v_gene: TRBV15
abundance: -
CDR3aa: CATSGTDGATNEKLFF
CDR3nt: TGTGCCACCAGCGGGACAGACGGTGCAACTAATGAAAAACTGTTTTTT

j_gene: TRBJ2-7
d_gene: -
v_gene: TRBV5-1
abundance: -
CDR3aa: CASSFRGSYEQYF
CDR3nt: TGCGCCAGCAGTTTCAGGGGATCCTACGAGCAGTACTTC

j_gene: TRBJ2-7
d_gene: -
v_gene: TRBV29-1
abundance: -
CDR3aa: CSVVDSRSYEQYF
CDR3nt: TGCAGCGTTGTCGACAGTCGATCCTACGAGCAGTACTTC

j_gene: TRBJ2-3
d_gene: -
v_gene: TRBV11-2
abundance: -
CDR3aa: CASSLSDRDTQYF
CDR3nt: TGTGCCAGCAGCTTGAGTGATAGAGATACGCAGTATTTT

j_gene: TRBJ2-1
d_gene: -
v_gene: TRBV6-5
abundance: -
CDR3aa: CASSYSSGNVREQFF
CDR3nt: TGTGCCAGCAGTTATTCGTCCGGGAACGTTCGCGAGCAGTTCTTC

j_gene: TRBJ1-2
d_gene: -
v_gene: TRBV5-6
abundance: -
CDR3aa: CASRSGDRSNYGYTF
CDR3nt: TGTGCCAGCAGATCTGGAGACCGATCTAACTATGGCTACACCTTC

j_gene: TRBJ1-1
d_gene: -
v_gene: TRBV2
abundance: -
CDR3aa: CASPGGAFF
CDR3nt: TGTGCCAGCCCCGGAGGAGCTTTCTTT

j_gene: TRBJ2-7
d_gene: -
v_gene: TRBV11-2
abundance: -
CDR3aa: CASSFSAGGYEQYF
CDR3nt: TGTGCCAGCAGCTTTTCGGCAGGAGGCTACGAGCAGTACTTC

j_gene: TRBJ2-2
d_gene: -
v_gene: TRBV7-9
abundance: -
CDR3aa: CASSLRQGAFTGELFF
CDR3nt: TGTGCCAGCAGCTTACGGCAGGGTGCGTTTACCGGGGAGCTGTTTTTT

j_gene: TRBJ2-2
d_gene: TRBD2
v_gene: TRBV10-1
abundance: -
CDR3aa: CASSSGSITGELFF
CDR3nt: TGCGCCAGCAGTAGCGGGAGCATCACCGGGGAGCTGTTTTTT

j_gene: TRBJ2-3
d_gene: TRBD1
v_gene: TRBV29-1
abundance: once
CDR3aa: CSVDPTGSRADTQYF
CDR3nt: TGCAGCGTTGATCCGACAGGGAGTAGAGCAGATACGCAGTATTTT

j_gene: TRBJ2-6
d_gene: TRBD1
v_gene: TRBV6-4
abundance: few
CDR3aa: CASSEGDSISGANVLTF
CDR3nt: TGTGCCAGCAGTGAGGGGGACAGCATCTCTGGGGCCAACGTCCTGACTTTC

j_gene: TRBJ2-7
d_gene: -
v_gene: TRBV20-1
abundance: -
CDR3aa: CSASRGALGEQYF
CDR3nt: TGCAGTGCTAGTCGGGGGGCCTTGGGAGAGCAGTACTTC